These 22 T cell receptor beta chains were all obtained from the same sample, sequenced in a study of cytomegalovirus exposure and HLA in healthy donors. PCR primers comprised 60 Vbeta and 13 Jbeta primers. TCRdb keeps only in-frame clones here, not all; method: immunoSEQ multiplex PCR. Of about 120,000 clones listed, approximately 77% were seen once; the top ten hold around 5%. The material sequenced was PBMCs. The receptors here all came from a man over 45 in good health and CMV-seropositive.

The sample holds a few counts of this clone. In DNA form, the CDR3 reads TGTGCCAGCAGCTTAAAGGGGGGGGAGACCCAGTACTTC. The encoded protein is CASSLKGGETQYF. The V gene is TRBV5-6, the J gene TRBJ2-5; possible D gene TRBD2, 7 bases. This CDR3 is 13 amino acids long. V gave up 2 bases and J gave up 5 bases, with 10 bases separating them. CDR1 is SGHDT, CDR2 YYEEEE, per germline. Filled out from reference TRBV5-6 and TRBJ2-5, the complete variable domain reads DAGVTQSPTHLIKTRGQQVTLRCSPKSGHDTVSWYQQALGQGPQFIFQYYEEEERQRGNFPDRFSGHQFPNYSSELNVNALLLGDSALYLCASSLKGGETQYFGPGTRLLVL.

This clone was seen more than once but under ten times. The J gene is TRBJ2-7, the V gene TRBV18; 12 nucleotides align to TRBD1. Per germline, CDR1 KGHSH and CDR2 LQKENI. V shed 5 bases, J shed 5 bases, and the junction held 4 bases outside the gene matches. The CDR3 has 14 amino acids. The CDR3: CASSEGQGAHEQYF. CDR3 sequence (DNA): TGTGCCAGCTCAGAGGGACAGGGGGCGCACGAGCAGTACTTC.

This chain connects TRBV4-3 to TRBJ1-1; 7 nucleotides match TRBD1. CDR3 size: 19 residues. CDR1 is LGHNA, CDR2 YSLEER, per germline. J was trimmed by 4 bases and V by 0 bases; bases with no gene match: 17. CDR3 amino acids: CASSQETGNGFMAGTEAFF. In nucleotides, the CDR3 is TGCGCCAGCAGCCAAGAGACAGGGAACGGGTTTATGGCTGGCACTGAAGCTTTCTTT.

The CDR3 loop reads CASSPPGQGVHEQYF. DNA for the CDR3: TGTGCCAGCTCACCACCGGGACAGGGAGTTCACGAGCAGTACTTC. The chain is built from TRBV18 and TRBJ2-7; 9 nucleotides agree with TRBD1. Germline V lookup: CDR1 KGHSH, CDR2 LQKENI. The ends lost 0 bases at V and 5 bases at J; junction bases unmatched: 5. This CDR3 comprises 15 residues. Combining the CDR3 with reference TRBV18 and TRBJ2-7 gives the whole variable domain NAGVMQNPRHLVRRRGQEARLRCSPMKGHSHVYWYRQLPEEGLKFMVYLQKENIIDESGMPKERFSAEFPKEGPSILRIQQVVRGDSAAYFCASSPPGQGVHEQYFGPGTRLTVT.

The chain uses TRBV4-1 and TRBJ1-6; maybe TRBD1 (6 bases). CDR1 is MGHRA and CDR2 is YSYEKL in the germline V gene. CDR3 length: 15 residues. V was clipped by 3 bases and J by 7 bases, with 13 bases between them. The CDR3 sequence: CASSQTGGANSPLHF. DNA for the CDR3: TGCGCCAGCAGCCAGACTGGGGGCGCGAATTCACCCCTCCACTTT.

The chain combines TRBV4-1 with TRBJ1-2, with 9 positions matching TRBD1. The CDR3 has 17 amino acids. J was trimmed by 8 bases and V by 6 bases; bases with no gene match: 19. The germline V gene has CDR1 MGHRA and CDR2 YSYEKL. The CDR3 region has the DNA TGCGCCAGCAGACCTAACCCCGGGACAGGGAGTCAACGGGGCTACACCTTC. This codes for CASRPNPGTGSQRGYTF.

This chain uses TRBV10-3 with TRBJ2-1, with 8 bases matching TRBD2. With 7 bases clipped from V and 8 bases from J, the junction kept 7 bases outside the gene matches. CDR1 is ENHRY, CDR2 SYGVKD, per germline. The CDR3 runs 13 residues. The CDR3 sequence: CAITGTGRDEQFF. For the CDR3, the DNA is TGTGCCATCACTGGGACCGGGAGGGATGAGCAGTTCTTC.

This chain connects TRBV4-3 to TRBJ2-1; 8 bases match TRBD2. The V gene's germline CDR1 is LGHNA and CDR2 YSLEER. This CDR3 spans 15 amino acids. The V gene end was trimmed by 4 bases and the J gene end by 3 bases; junction bases not matched to a gene: 5. The CDR3 is CASSPPGTSYNEQFF. DNA for the CDR3: TGCGCCAGCAGCCCCCCCGGGACTAGCTACAATGAGCAGTTCTTC.

This chain connects TRBV5-1 to TRBJ1-2, with D possibly being TRBD1 (5 bases). V was shortened by 4 bases and J by 8 bases, with 18 bases between the two germline ends. The CDR3 extends over 14 amino acids. CDR1 and CDR2 (germline): SGHRS, YFSETQ. The CDR3 region has the DNA TGCGCCAGCAGCCCTGGGGGGATTCCGGGGGGCTACACCTTC. It specifies CASSPGGIPGGYTF. The variable domain in full, completed from reference TRBV5-1 and TRBJ1-2, reads KAGVTQTPRYLIKTRGQQVTLSCSPISGHRSVSWYQQTPGQGLQFLFEYFSETQRNKGNFPGRFSGRQFSNSRSEMNVSTLELGDSALYLCASSPGGIPGGYTFGSGTRLTVV.

The chain recombines TRBV5-1 with TRBJ1-5; D gene ambiguous. Trimming took 0 bases from V and 7 from J, leaving 8 bases between them. Germline values: CDR1 SGHRS, CDR2 YFSETQ. The CDR3 runs 13 residues. The CDR3 DNA sequence: TGCGCCAGCAGCTTGGGCGGAGAACAGCCCCAGCATTTT. It yields the protein CASSLGGEQPQHF.

This clone has only a few counts. This sequence joins TRBV6-1 and TRBJ2-2; tentative D call: TRBD2 (6 bases). CDR1 MNHNS and CDR2 SASEGT come from the germline V gene. V gave up 4 bases and J gave up 1 base, with 16 bases separating them. CDR3 size: 17 residues. This chain's CDR3 is CASSGFMGGGNTGELFF. The CDR3 DNA sequence: TGTGCCAGCAGTGGTTTTATGGGAGGCGGGAACACCGGGGAGCTGTTTTTT.

The chain combines TRBV25-1 with TRBJ1-2; D not resolved. The germline V gene has CDR1 MGHDK and CDR2 SYGVNS. The length of the CDR3 is 13 residues. Deletions cut 6 bases from V and 3 bases from J, with 11 bases between. The CDR3 coding sequence is TGTGCCAGCAGAAGACCCGGGGACTATGGCTACACCTTC. Residues: CASRRPGDYGYTF.

This chain connects TRBV5-6 to TRBJ2-7; tentatively, D is TRBD2 (5 bases). V lost 3 bases, J lost 3 bases, and 16 bases lay in between. This CDR3 is 15 amino acids long. Germline CDR1 and CDR2: SGHDT and YYEEEE. The CDR3 sequence: CASSSLDTTFYEQYF. CDR3 in DNA: TGTGCCAGCAGCTCACTAGATACCACCTTCTACGAGCAGTACTTC.

The chain joins TRBV10-2 to TRBJ2-2; 7 nucleotides line up with TRBD1. Germline CDR1 reads WSHSY; CDR2 reads SAAADI. CDR3 length equals 14 residues. Trimming at V came to 6 bases and at J to 4 bases, leaving 5 bases not matched to a gene. The CDR3: CASRIQGFTGELFF. The CDR3 coding sequence is TGCGCCAGCAGAATACAGGGGTTCACCGGGGAGCTGTTTTTT.

The rearrangement joins TRBV4-3 to TRBJ1-6; 8 bases fit TRBD1. The CDR3 loop spans 18 amino acids. CDR1 and CDR2 from the germline V gene are LGHNA and YSLEER. J gave up 10 bases and V 0 bases, and 14 bases lay outside the gene matches. CDR3 coding DNA: TGCGCCAGCAGCCAAGATCCGACGACAGGGGATGTAGGATCACCCCTCCACTTT. Residues: CASSQDPTTGDVGSPLHF.

There are a few counts of this clone. This rearrangement joins TRBV10-2 to TRBJ1-1; D not certain. V shed 5 bases and J shed 5 bases, with 9 bases lying between them. Germline CDR1 and CDR2: WSHSY and SAAADI. The CDR3 is 12 amino acids. The CDR3 DNA is TGCGCCAGCAGTCACCCCGGTACTGAAGCTTTCTTT. This gives the protein CASSHPGTEAFF.

This clone was detected only a few times. V usage is TRBV6-1 and J usage is TRBJ1-1, with unresolved D. The CDR3 extends over 12 amino acids. Germline V CDR1 and CDR2: MNHNS, SASEGT. Between the trimmed V and J ends, which lost 4 bases and 8 bases, there was a span of 11 bases. CDR3 loop: CASSVLHREAFF. The CDR3 region has the DNA TGTGCCAGCAGTGTTCTCCACAGAGAAGCTTTCTTT.

This sequence joins TRBV5-6 and TRBJ2-7; possibly TRBD1 for D (6 bases). The V and J ends lost 0 bases and 9 bases respectively, with 19 bases between them. The CDR3 consists of 15 residues. The V gene's germline CDR1 is SGHDT and CDR2 YYEEEE. CDR3 residues: CASSLAAQGPRAQYF. CDR3 sequence (DNA): TGTGCCAGCAGCTTGGCGGCGCAGGGGCCTCGTGCGCAGTACTTC.

The rearrangement uses TRBV20-1 and TRBJ2-4; 7 bases match TRBD2. Trimming at V came to 6 bases and at J to 8 bases, leaving 4 bases not matched to a gene. The germline gives CDR1 DFQATT, CDR2 SNEGSKA (reference sequence). This CDR3 has 11 residues. CDR3 coding DNA: TGCAGTGCCCCACGGGGGGACATTCAGTACTTC. Translating gives CSAPRGDIQYF.

This clone was found a few times. The genes are TRBV6-1 and TRBJ1-1, with 8 positions matching TRBD1. Germline values: CDR1 MNHNS, CDR2 SASEGT. V lost 4 bases and J lost 1; bases outside the gene matches: 5. The length of the CDR3 is 15 residues. The CDR3 reads CASSGGQGSNTEAFF. The CDR3 DNA follows: TGTGCCAGCAGTGGCGGACAGGGTTCGAACACTGAAGCTTTCTTT.

The chain links TRBV5-6 to TRBJ2-1; the D gene is possibly TRBD1 (7 bases). This CDR3 contains 15 residues. Germline V gene data show CDR1 as SGHDT and CDR2 as YYEEEE. V lost 4 bases and J lost 7, with 18 bases in between. CDR3 sequence: CASSHAGQKGNEQFF. The CDR3 nucleotides read TGTGCCAGCAGCCACGCGGGACAGAAGGGTAATGAGCAGTTCTTC.

The V gene is TRBV29-1, the J gene TRBJ1-6; D is unclear. The germline V gene encodes CDR1 SQVTM and CDR2 ANQGSEA. The V and J ends lost 5 bases and 7 bases respectively, with 12 bases between them. The CDR3 spans 13 residues. The CDR3 nucleotides are TGCAGCGTTTCGAAGTCGGAGAATTCACCCCTCCACTTT. Translated: CSVSKSENSPLHF.